Listed here is a single T cell receptor beta chain. Its antigen is unknown. The CDR3 spans 15 residues. The germline gives CDR1 MNHNS, CDR2 SASEGT. This sample stems from a study of cytomegalovirus exposure and HLA in healthy donors. PCR amplification relied on 60 Vbeta primers (plus 13 Jbeta primers). Sequencing was performed with immunoSEQ multiplex PCR; in TCRdb, only in-frame clones are kept and a portion is missing. The sample shows fewer than 65,000 clones, about 82% of them seen only once. Regarding the study as a whole: Overall, approximately 150 TCR beta chains were annotated as cytomegalovirus-associated. Accurate predictions that matched the HLA-A and HLA-B alleles of most subjects were reportedly made from TCR beta sequences. In an earlier analysis, most TCR beta V segments were productive about 87% or about 30% of the time.

The gene calls are TRBV6-1 and TRBJ2-5; 8 nucleotides line up with TRBD1. The end of the DNA aligns better with TRBJ2-7, so the J call may be wrong. The receptor was isolated from a man aged 30 to 39 in good health and CMV-seronegative. Sequenced input: PBMCs. This chain's CDR3 is CASSEPGQAPYEQYF. CDR3 nucleotides: TGTGCCAGCAGTGAGCCGGGACAGGCTCCTTACGAGCAGTACTTC.